This is a list of T cell receptor beta chains from one sample in a study of post-analysis software for immune sequencing data. TCRdb called the PCR reads again in MiXCR, with one record for every CDR3 protein. The sample has approximately 630,000 distinct CDR3 sequences, more than 50% seen once. Sequences were obtained from blood. The receptors derive from a girl aged 2-10 years with multiple sclerosis. Both conserved end residues are part of each CDR3. D genes are given only for firm matches. Size is omitted from some rows. Given values are once, few, many or a class for expanded clones.

j_call d_call v_call clone_size cdr3_aa cdr3_nt
TRBJ1-2 NA TRBV12-3/TRBV12-4 NA CASSLAGASYGYTF TGTGCCAGCAGTTTAGCAGGGGCGAGCTATGGCTACACCTTC
TRBJ2-1 TRBD1 TRBV20-1 NA CSARGQLEQFF TGCAGTGCTAGGGGACAGCTTGAGCAGTTCTTC
TRBJ1-5 NA TRBV15 NA CATSRDRGTNQPQHF TGTGCCACCAGCAGAGACAGGGGCACGAATCAGCCCCAGCATTTT
TRBJ2-1 NA TRBV6-5 NA CASSLDRSEQFF TGTGCCAGCAGTCTTGACCGCAGTGAGCAGTTCTTC
TRBJ2-7 TRBD1 TRBV6-5 NA CASKRDRGPSFYEQYF TGTGCCAGTAAAAGGGACAGGGGCCCCTCCTTCTACGAGCAGTACTTC
TRBJ2-7 NA TRBV6-2/TRBV6-3 NA CASSYDSSYEQYF TGTGCCAGCAGTTACGACTCTTCCTACGAGCAGTACTTC
TRBJ2-5 NA TRBV20-1 NA CNGTGTRQETQYF TGCAACGGTACTGGAACTAGGCAAGAGACCCAGTACTTC
TRBJ2-6 NA TRBV6-6 NA CASSQDSGANVLTF TGTGCCAGCAGCCAGGACTCTGGGGCCAACGTCCTGACTTTC
TRBJ2-1 TRBD1 TRBV10-3 NA CAISESPGQGNVRSSYNEQFF TGTGCCATCAGTGAGTCCCCAGGACAGGGGAACGTGAGGAGCTCCTACAATGAGCAGTTCTTC
TRBJ2-5 TRBD1 TRBV12-3/TRBV12-4 NA CASSSGQGLTETQYF TGTGCCAGCAGTTCGGGACAGGGATTGACAGAGACCCAGTACTTC
TRBJ2-5 TRBD2 TRBV20-1 NA CSATPGGTQETQYF TGCAGTGCTACACCGGGGGGTACCCAAGAGACCCAGTACTTC
TRBJ2-3 NA TRBV5-6 NA CASSLVQASTDTQYF TGTGCCAGCAGCTTGGTCCAGGCTAGCACAGATACGCAGTATTTT
TRBJ2-5 NA TRBV5-4 few CASSSDMRGTQYF TGTGCCAGCAGCTCGGACATGCGGGGGACCCAGTACTTC
TRBJ1-1 NA TRBV12-3/TRBV12-4 few CASSLLVHTEAFF TGTGCCAGCAGTTTACTGGTCCACACTGAAGCTTTCTTT
TRBJ1-3 NA TRBV9 NA CASSGNPDGSSGNTIYF TGTGCCAGCAGCGGAAACCCGGACGGGAGCTCTGGAAACACCATATATTTT
TRBJ1-1 TRBD1 TRBV29-1 few CSGGQGDASEAFF TGCAGCGGCGGACAGGGGGACGCCTCGGAAGCTTTCTTT
TRBJ2-1 TRBD2 TRBV20-1 once CSARAQRGLYNEQFF TGCAGTGCTAGAGCGCAGCGGGGGCTATACAATGAGCAGTTCTTC
TRBJ1-6 NA TRBV10-3 few CAISEDGLGPLHF TGTGCCATCAGTGAGGACGGGCTAGGGCCCCTCCACTTT
TRBJ2-3 TRBD2 TRBV11-2 NA CASRPSGSQSDTQYF TGTGCCAGCAGACCCAGCGGGAGTCAGTCAGATACGCAGTATTTT
TRBJ2-3 NA TRBV29-1 NA CSVEVAGDTQYF TGCAGCGTTGAAGTGGCCGGAGATACGCAGTATTTT
TRBJ1-2 NA TRBV5-5 NA CASSLEARSGYGYTF TGTGCCAGCAGCTTGGAGGCCAGGTCGGGCTATGGCTACACCTTC
TRBJ2-3 NA TRBV18 few CASSPQPEALTDTQYF TGTGCCAGCTCACCACAGCCAGAGGCCCTCACAGATACGCAGTATTTT
TRBJ2-6 NA TRBV6-4 few CASSTGTTGANVLTF TGTGCCAGCAGCACCGGGACAACTGGGGCCAACGTCCTGACTTTC
TRBJ2-3 NA TRBV15 few CATSRGEGHTDTQYF TGTGCCACCAGCAGAGGGGAGGGACACACAGATACGCAGTATTTT
TRBJ1-1 NA TRBV25-1 NA CASSDRRGNTEAFF TGTGCCAGCAGTGACCGCAGGGGAAACACTGAAGCTTTCTTT
TRBJ2-1 NA TRBV29-1 NA CSAWGLSYNEQFF TGCAGCGCGTGGGGCCTCTCCTACAATGAGCAGTTCTTC
TRBJ2-3 NA TRBV7-2 NA CASSLSPRSDTQYF TGTGCCAGCAGCTTAAGTCCTCGGTCAGATACGCAGTATTTT